The next 26 T cell receptor beta chains were all read from a single sample in a study of post-analysis software for immune sequencing data. Broader study findings: When patients were compared with controls, about five TRBV segments were more frequent, TRBV5-6, TRBV5-1 and TRBV20-1 among them.

Every TCR beta cDNA library bore unique molecular identifiers. TCRdb re-called the PCR reads with MiXCR, one entry per CDR3 protein. The table includes approximately 730,000 distinct CDR3 sequences, around 45% detected once. The antigens for these receptors are not known. The sample comprised blood. The receptors were gathered from a girl under 18 with multiple sclerosis.

The chain has TRBV11-2 and TRBJ2-7, with D uncertain. Looked up from germline, CDR1 is SGHAT and CDR2 is FQNNGV. The CDR3 contains 17 residues. The V end lost 1 base, the J end lost 7 bases, and 23 bases lay between the germline ends. CDR3 amino acids: CASSLVGSSFSYNEQYF. Here the CDR3 DNA reads TGTGCCAGCAGCTTAGTCGGTAGTAGCTTCTCCTACAATGAGCAGTACTTC.

The chain employs TRBV27 and TRBJ2-7; 10 bases agree with TRBD1. Germline lookup yields CDR1 MNHEY and CDR2 SMNVEV (reference sequence). The CDR3 totals 15 residues. Trimming removed 6 bases from V and 5 bases from J; junction bases left unmatched: 10. The DNA of the CDR3 is TGTGCCAGCAGGCCAGAGACAGGGGGCAACAACGAGCAGTACTTC. Translation gives CASRPETGGNNEQYF.

This clonotype has only a few counts. The chain carries TRBV20-1 and TRBJ2-1; 8 nucleotides align to TRBD2. CDR1 and CDR2 (germline): DFQATT, SNEGSKA (reference sequence). The V and J ends lost 1 base and 4 bases, in that order; junction bases with no gene match: 9. This CDR3 contains 16 residues. CDR3 sequence reads: CSARVGETSGYNEQFF. The CDR3 DNA reads TGCAGTGCTAGAGTAGGGGAAACTAGCGGTTACAATGAGCAGTTCTTC.

The chain couples TRBV6-1 to TRBJ1-2; 9 bases map to TRBD1. The length of the CDR3 is 13 residues. Germline CDR1 MNHNS, CDR2 SASEGT. V gave up 11 bases and J gave up 9 bases; unmatched junction bases: 13. The CDR3 nucleotides are TGTGCCGGCCGAGCCGGACAGGGGTTGCGCTACACCTTC. Protein product: CAGRAGQGLRYTF.

This clonotype was seen a handful of times. The chain joins TRBV9 to TRBJ1-4; D ambiguous. The CDR3 sequence is 16 residues long. V lost 3 bases and J lost 7, with 19 bases in between. CDR1 is SGDLS, CDR2 YYNGEE, per germline. The CDR3 here is CASSDLPGDEGEKLFF. For the CDR3, the DNA is TGTGCCAGCAGCGATCTACCGGGAGATGAGGGTGAAAAACTGTTTTTT.

The gene calls are TRBV24-1 and TRBJ2-7, with a possible D match to TRBD2 (6 bases). Trimming left V 3 bases short and J 6 bases short, with 11 bases between. The CDR3 runs 13 residues. Germline-derived CDR1 and CDR2 are KGHDR and SFDVKD. CDR3 protein: CATSDGWGGEQYF. As DNA, the CDR3 is TGTGCCACCAGTGATGGGTGGGGAGGCGAGCAGTACTTC.

This chain joins TRBV11-3 and TRBJ2-7; D is perhaps TRBD2 (6 bases). The CDR3 length is 16 residues. CDR1 and CDR2 (germline): SGHNT, YENEEA. The V end lost 2 bases, the J end lost 0 bases, and 14 bases lay between the germline ends. DNA for the CDR3: TGTGCCAGCAGCTTACATAGCGGACGGAGCTCCTACGAGCAGTACTTC. It codes for CASSLHSGRSSYEQYF.

This clonotype was counted between two and nine times. This chain joins TRBV29-1 and TRBJ2-3; tentatively, D is TRBD2 (5 bases). Germline lookup yields CDR1 SQVTM and CDR2 ANQGSEA. V shed 6 bases and J shed 2 bases, with 12 bases lying between them. The CDR3 runs to 13 residues. Here the CDR3 DNA reads TGCAGCGTCCATAGAGGGTTCACAGATACGCAGTATTTT. Translation: CSVHRGFTDTQYF.

This chain links TRBV5-5 with TRBJ2-7, with TRBD1 matching 8 bases. With the DNA end fitting TRBJ2-5 better, the J assignment may be wrong. This CDR3 has 15 residues. Germline CDR1 and CDR2: SGHKS and YYEKEE (reference sequence). The CDR3 DNA reads TGTGCCAGCAGGACCGGGACAGGCTACGGGGAGACCCAGTACTTC. It specifies CASRTGTGYGETQYF.

As regards this clonotype: The germline gene is not matched at one end of the junction; a read error may be the cause. V and J are TRBV5-1 and TRBJ2-7; D could derive from TRBD1 or TRBD2 (6 bases each). The DNA end lines up better with TRBJ2-5; the J call may be wrong. CDR1 is SGHRS, CDR2 YFSETQ, per germline. The CDR3 consists of 15 residues. As DNA, the CDR3 is TGCACCAGCAGCTTGGAGCCGGGGGCGAGGGAGACCCAGTACTTC. Translation: CTSSLEPGARETQYF.

The chain links TRBV4-2 to TRBJ2-1; 14 nucleotides line up with TRBD2. The CDR3 sequence is 16 residues long. From germline, CDR1 is LGHNA and CDR2 YNFKEQ. V was pared by 4 bases and J by 7 bases, with 6 bases of the junction left unmatched. For the CDR3, the DNA is TGTGCCAGCAGCCGGGGACTAGCGGGAGTGGAGAATGAGCAGTTCTTC. Encoded protein: CASSRGLAGVENEQFF.

The V gene is TRBV4-3, the J gene TRBJ2-7, with D perhaps being TRBD1 or TRBD2 (7 bases each). V lost 0 bases and J 0 bases, leaving 24 bases between the germline ends. The CDR3 is 20 residues long. In germline, CDR1 is LGHNA, CDR2 YSLEER. The CDR3, as DNA: TGCGCCAGCAGCCAAGAAGTGTGGGGGGAGGGGGCGATGAGCTCCTACGAGCAGTACTTC. Its protein product is CASSQEVWGEGAMSSYEQYF.

This chain uses TRBV3-1 with TRBJ2-7, with a weak D call TRBD1 (5 bases). Deletions cut 5 bases from V and 1 base from J, with 21 bases between. The length of the CDR3 is 17 residues. Germline V gives CDR1 LGHDT, CDR2 YNNKEL (reference sequence). CDR3 in amino acids: CASSDWAGSQPSYEQYF. For the CDR3, the DNA is TGTGCCAGCAGCGATTGGGCAGGGTCCCAACCATCCTACGAGCAGTACTTC.

V gene TRBV12-3 or TRBV12-4 combines with J gene TRBJ2-2; tentatively, D is TRBD1 or TRBD2 (6 bases each). With 1 base removed from V and 9 bases from J, the gap between germline ends came to 12 bases. The length of the CDR3 is 14 residues. CDR3 sequence reads: CASSLVGGPRELFF. DNA of the CDR3: TGTGCCAGCAGTTTAGTAGGGGGGCCTCGGGAGCTGTTTTTT.

This clonotype appeared a few times. The J gene is TRBJ2-5, the V gene TRBV20-1; D could derive from TRBD1 or TRBD2 (6 bases each). The germline V and J ends were trimmed by 1 base and 4 bases, with 16 bases remaining between them. The CDR3 runs to 15 residues. Germline V gives CDR1 DFQATT, CDR2 SNEGSKA (reference sequence). The CDR3 protein is CSARALGGHRETQYF. CDR3 nucleotide sequence: TGCAGTGCTAGAGCTTTGGGGGGCCACCGAGAGACCCAGTACTTC.

The chain recombines TRBV20-1 with TRBJ2-1; tentative D call: TRBD2 (5 bases). CDR3 length: 12 amino acids. Germline V gives CDR1 DFQATT, CDR2 SNEGSKA (reference sequence). Between the trimmed V and J ends, which lost 4 bases and 9 bases, there was a span of 13 bases. The DNA for the CDR3 is TGCAGTGCTAAGGTGGGAGTAGTTGAGCAGTTCTTC. Its translation: CSAKVGVVEQFF.

The genes are TRBV4-1 and TRBJ2-2; TRBD2 matches at 11 bases. J gave up 7 bases and V 5 bases, and 24 bases lay outside the gene matches. Looked up from germline, CDR1 is MGHRA and CDR2 is YSYEKL. CDR3 length equals 21 residues. Written as DNA, the CDR3 is TGCGCCAGCAGCTCGCCAGCCGACGTCACTAGCGGGAGAAGAAGCATCGGGGAGCTGTTTTTT. Translated: CASSSPADVTSGRRSIGELFF.

The chain uses TRBV7-9 and TRBJ2-1; 8 bases are a match to TRBD2. The germline V gene has CDR1 SEHNR and CDR2 FQNEAQ (reference sequence). With 5 bases clipped from V and 0 bases from J, the junction kept 15 bases outside the gene matches. The CDR3 length is 19 residues. CDR3 sequence: CASSPGAFSGTPSYNEQFF. As DNA, the CDR3 is TGTGCCAGCAGCCCTGGCGCGTTTAGCGGGACCCCCTCCTACAATGAGCAGTTCTTC.

The chain employs TRBV7-2 and TRBJ2-7; TRBD2 agrees at 10 bases. V dropped 1 base and J dropped 0; count of bases not matched to a gene: 9. Per the germline V gene, CDR1 is SGHTA and CDR2 is FQGNSA. The CDR3 loop spans 18 amino acids. CDR3 nucleotide sequence: TGTGCCAGCAGCTTAGACGGACTAGCGGTCCCGAGCTCCTACGAGCAGTACTTC. Translating it yields CASSLDGLAVPSSYEQYF.

This clonotype has just a few counts. The V and J genes are TRBV6-2 or TRBV6-3 and TRBJ2-4; D not resolved. CDR3 length equals 16 residues. The V gene's germline CDR1 is MNHEY and CDR2 SVGEGT. The V end was cut by 5 bases, the J end by 0 bases, with 14 bases between. In nucleotides, the CDR3 is TGTGCCAGCAGTCCTATCCAAGACCTAGCCAAAAACATTCAGTACTTC. This sequence encodes CASSPIQDLAKNIQYF.

The chain has TRBV5-1 and TRBJ2-4; perhaps TRBD1 as D (6 bases). Trimming shortened V by 0 bases and J by 13 bases, and 11 bases separated the two germline ends. The CDR3 is 12 amino acids. The germline V gene has CDR1 SGHRS and CDR2 YFSETQ. CDR3 in DNA: TGCGCCAGCAGCTTGGGGGGGCAAGAGCAGTACTTC. The encoded protein is CASSLGGQEQYF.

The CDR3 bases are TGTGCCAGCAGTTTACAGACAGGGACCACGGACGAGCAGTACTTC. Translated, it gives CASSLQTGTTDEQYF. The chain links TRBV28 to TRBJ2-7; 7 positions match TRBD1. The V gene end was trimmed by 2 bases and the J gene end by 5 bases; junction bases not matched to a gene: 9. The CDR3 spans 15 residues. Germline V gives CDR1 MDHEN, CDR2 SYDVKM.

The genes are TRBV10-3 and TRBJ2-4, with D maybe TRBD2 (6 bases). Trimming left V 6 bases short and J 15 bases short, with 15 bases between. CDR1 is ENHRY, CDR2 SYGVKD, per germline. The length of the CDR3 is 11 residues. CDR3 amino acids: CAIRRDSQLYF. In nucleotides, the CDR3 is TGTGCCATCAGGAGGGACTCACAGTTGTACTTC.

This clonotype was seen a handful of times. The CDR3 region has the DNA TGTGCCAGCAGTCCCGGACTAGCGGGCCGCTCCTACAATGAGCAGTTCTTC. Its protein product is CASSPGLAGRSYNEQFF. The chain employs TRBV6-2 or TRBV6-3 and TRBJ2-1, with 11 bases lining up with TRBD2. The CDR3 has 17 amino acids. The J segment lost 0 bases and the V segment lost 5 bases, leaving 6 bases of the junction unmatched. Germline V gene lookup returns CDR1 MNHEY and CDR2 SVGEGT.

This clonotype was detected a few times. The rearrangement joins TRBV4-2 to TRBJ1-2; D perhaps matches TRBD1 (6 bases). Germline lookup yields CDR1 LGHNA and CDR2 YNFKEQ. V lost 4 bases to trimming and J lost 4 bases, with 19 bases between them. This CDR3 has 16 amino acids. The CDR3 DNA reads as TGTGCCAGCAGCCCGCGTCGGGGTCAGGGGTCCTATGGCTACACCTTC. Translation: CASSPRRGQGSYGYTF.

J is TRBJ1-1 and V is TRBV7-2; 7 bases align to TRBD1. V lost 3 bases to trimming and J lost 4 bases; unmatched junction nucleotides: 8. The CDR3 contains 15 residues. Germline CDR1 is SGHTA and CDR2 is FQGNSA. CDR3 in DNA: TGTGCCAGCAGCTTGTTTACAGGGGCTACCACTGAAGCTTTCTTT. Translated, it gives CASSLFTGATTEAFF.